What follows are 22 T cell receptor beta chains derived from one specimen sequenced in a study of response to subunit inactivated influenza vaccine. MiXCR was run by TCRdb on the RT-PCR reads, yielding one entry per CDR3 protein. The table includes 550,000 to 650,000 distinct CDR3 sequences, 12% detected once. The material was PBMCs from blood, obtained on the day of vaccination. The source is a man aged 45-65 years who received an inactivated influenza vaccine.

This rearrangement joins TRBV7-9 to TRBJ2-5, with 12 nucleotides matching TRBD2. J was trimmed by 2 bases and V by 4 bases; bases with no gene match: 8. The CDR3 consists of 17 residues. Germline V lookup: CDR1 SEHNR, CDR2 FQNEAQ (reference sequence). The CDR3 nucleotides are TGTGCCAGCAGCTCCCGACTAGCGGGGGTTGCTCAAGAGACCCAGTACTTC. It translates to CASSSRLAGVAQETQYF. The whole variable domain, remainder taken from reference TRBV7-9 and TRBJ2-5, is DTGVSQNPRHKITKRGQNVTFRCDPISEHNRLYWYRQTLGQGPEFLTYFQNEAQLEKSRLLSDRFSAERPKGSFSTLEIQRTEQGDSAMYLCASSSRLAGVAQETQYFGPGTRLLVL.

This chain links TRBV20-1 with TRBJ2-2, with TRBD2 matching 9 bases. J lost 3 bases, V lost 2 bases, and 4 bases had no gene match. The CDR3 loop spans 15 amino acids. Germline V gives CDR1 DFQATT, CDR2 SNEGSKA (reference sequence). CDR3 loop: CSARFAGGHTGELFF. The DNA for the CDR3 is TGCAGTGCTAGATTTGCGGGAGGGCACACCGGGGAGCTGTTTTTT.

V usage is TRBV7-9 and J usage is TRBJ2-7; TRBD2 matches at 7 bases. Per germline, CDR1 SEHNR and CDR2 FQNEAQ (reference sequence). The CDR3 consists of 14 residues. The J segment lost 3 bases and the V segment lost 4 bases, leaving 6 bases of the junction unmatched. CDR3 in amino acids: CASSWSRESYEQYF. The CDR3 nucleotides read TGTGCCAGCAGCTGGTCGCGGGAGAGCTACGAGCAGTACTTC.

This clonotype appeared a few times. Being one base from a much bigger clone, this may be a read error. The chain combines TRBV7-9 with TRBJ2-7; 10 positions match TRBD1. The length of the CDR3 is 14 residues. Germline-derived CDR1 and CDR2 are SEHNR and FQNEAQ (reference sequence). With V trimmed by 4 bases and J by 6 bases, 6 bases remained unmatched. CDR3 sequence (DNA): TGTGCCAGCAGCTACCGGGACAGGGGTTTCGAGCAGTACTTC. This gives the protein CASSYRDRGFEQYF.

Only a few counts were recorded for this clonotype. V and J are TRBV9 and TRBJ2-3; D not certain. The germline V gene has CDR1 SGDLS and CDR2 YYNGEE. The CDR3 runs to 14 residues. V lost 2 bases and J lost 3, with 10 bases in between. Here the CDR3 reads CASSVSPNTDTQYF. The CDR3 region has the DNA TGTGCCAGCAGCGTTTCTCCGAATACAGATACGCAGTATTTT.

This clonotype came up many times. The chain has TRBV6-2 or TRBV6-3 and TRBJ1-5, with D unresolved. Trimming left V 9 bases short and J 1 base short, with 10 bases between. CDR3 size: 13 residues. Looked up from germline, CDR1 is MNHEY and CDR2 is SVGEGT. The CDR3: CASLQSSNQPQHF. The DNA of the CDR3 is TGTGCCAGTCTACAGAGCAGCAATCAGCCCCAGCATTTT.

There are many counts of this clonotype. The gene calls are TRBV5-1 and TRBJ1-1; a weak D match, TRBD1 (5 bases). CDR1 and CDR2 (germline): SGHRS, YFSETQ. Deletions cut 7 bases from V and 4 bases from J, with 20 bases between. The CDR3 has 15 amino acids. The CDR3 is CASLRDPRKGTEAFF. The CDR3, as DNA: TGCGCCAGCCTCCGGGACCCCCGAAAGGGCACTGAAGCTTTCTTT.

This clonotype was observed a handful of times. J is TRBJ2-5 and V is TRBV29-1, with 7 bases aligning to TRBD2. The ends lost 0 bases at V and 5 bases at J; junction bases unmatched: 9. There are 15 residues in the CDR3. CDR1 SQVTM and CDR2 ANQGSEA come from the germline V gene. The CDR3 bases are TGCAGCGTTGAAGATTGGGACTACATGCAGGAGACCCAGTACTTC. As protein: CSVEDWDYMQETQYF.

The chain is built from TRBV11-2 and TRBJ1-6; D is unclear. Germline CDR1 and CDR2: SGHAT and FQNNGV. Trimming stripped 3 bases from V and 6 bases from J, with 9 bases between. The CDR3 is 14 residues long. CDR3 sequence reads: CASSFARSNSPLHF. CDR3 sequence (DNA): TGTGCCAGCAGCTTCGCCAGGTCTAATTCACCCCTCCACTTT.

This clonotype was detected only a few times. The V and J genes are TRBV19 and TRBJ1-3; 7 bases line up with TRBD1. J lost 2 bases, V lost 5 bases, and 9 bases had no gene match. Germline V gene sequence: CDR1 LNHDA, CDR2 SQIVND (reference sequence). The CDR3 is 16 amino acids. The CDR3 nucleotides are TGTGCCAGTAGTGGACAAGCCGACAGGGCTGGAAACACCATATATTTT. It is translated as CASSGQADRAGNTIYF.

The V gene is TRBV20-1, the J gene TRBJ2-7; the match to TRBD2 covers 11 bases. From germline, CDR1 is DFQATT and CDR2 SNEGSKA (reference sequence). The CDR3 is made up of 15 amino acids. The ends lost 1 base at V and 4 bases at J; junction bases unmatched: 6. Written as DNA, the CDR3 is TGCAGTGCTAGAGGGAGACTAGCGGGGCCATACGAGCAGTACTTC. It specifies CSARGRLAGPYEQYF.

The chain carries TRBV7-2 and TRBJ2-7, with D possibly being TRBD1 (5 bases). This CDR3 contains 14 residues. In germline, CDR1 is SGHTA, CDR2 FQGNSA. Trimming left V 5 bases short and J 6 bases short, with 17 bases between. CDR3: CASSPGWQGGEQYF. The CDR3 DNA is TGTGCCAGCAGCCCCGGGTGGCAGGGCGGCGAGCAGTACTTC.

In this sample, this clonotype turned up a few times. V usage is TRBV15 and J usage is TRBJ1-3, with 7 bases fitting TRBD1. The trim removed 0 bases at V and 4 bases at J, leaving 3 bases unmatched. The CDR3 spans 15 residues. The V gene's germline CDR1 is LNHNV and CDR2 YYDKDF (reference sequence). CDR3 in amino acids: CATSRDTGDGNTIYF. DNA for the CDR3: TGTGCCACCAGCAGAGATACAGGGGACGGAAACACCATATATTTT.

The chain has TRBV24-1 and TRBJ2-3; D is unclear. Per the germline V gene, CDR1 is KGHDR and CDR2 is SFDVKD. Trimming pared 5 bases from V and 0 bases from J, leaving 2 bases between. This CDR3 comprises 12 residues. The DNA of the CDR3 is TGTGCCACCAGTGCCAGCACAGATACGCAGTATTTT. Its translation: CATSASTDTQYF.

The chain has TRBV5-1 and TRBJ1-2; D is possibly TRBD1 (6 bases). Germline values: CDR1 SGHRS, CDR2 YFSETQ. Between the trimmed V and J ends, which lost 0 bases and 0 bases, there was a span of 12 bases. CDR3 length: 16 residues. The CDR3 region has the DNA TGCGCCAGCAGCTTGGGGGGGGCAGTAGCTAACTATGGCTACACCTTC. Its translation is CASSLGGAVANYGYTF. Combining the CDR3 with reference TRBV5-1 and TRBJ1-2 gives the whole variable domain KAGVTQTPRYLIKTRGQQVTLSCSPISGHRSVSWYQQTPGQGLQFLFEYFSETQRNKGNFPGRFSGRQFSNSRSEMNVSTLELGDSALYLCASSLGGAVANYGYTFGSGTRLTVV.

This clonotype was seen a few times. This CDR3 reads CSVNTPSSYEQYF. The CDR3 DNA is TGCAGCGTTAACACCCCGAGCTCCTACGAGCAGTACTTC. The J gene is TRBJ2-7, the V gene TRBV29-1; D remains unclear. V was shortened by 5 bases and J by 0 bases, with 11 bases between the two germline ends. Germline V CDR1 and CDR2: SQVTM, ANQGSEA. This CDR3 is built from 13 residues.

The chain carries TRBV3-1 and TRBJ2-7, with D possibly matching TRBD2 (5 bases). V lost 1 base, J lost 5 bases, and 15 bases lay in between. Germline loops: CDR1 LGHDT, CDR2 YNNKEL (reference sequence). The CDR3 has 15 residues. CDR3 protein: CASSQAIRTSNEQYF. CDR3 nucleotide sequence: TGTGCCAGCAGCCAAGCTATTCGGACTTCCAACGAGCAGTACTTC.

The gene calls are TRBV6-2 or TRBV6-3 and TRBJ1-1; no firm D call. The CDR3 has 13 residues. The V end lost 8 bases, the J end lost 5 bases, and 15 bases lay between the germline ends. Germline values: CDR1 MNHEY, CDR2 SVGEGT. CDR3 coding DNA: TGTGCCAGCTATAACGGGCGGGGAACTGAAGCTTTCTTT. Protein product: CASYNGRGTEAFF.

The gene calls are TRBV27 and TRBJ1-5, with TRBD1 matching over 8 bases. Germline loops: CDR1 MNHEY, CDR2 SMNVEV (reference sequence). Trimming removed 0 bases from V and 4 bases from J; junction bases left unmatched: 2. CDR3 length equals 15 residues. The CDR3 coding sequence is TGTGCCAGCAGTTTATCGCACAGGGGGAATCAGCCCCAGCATTTT. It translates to CASSLSHRGNQPQHF.

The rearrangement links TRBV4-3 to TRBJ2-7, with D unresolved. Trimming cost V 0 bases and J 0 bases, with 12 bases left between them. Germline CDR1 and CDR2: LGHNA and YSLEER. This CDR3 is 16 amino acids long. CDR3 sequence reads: CASSQDLGHSSYEQYF. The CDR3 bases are TGCGCCAGCAGCCAAGATTTAGGCCACAGCTCCTACGAGCAGTACTTC.

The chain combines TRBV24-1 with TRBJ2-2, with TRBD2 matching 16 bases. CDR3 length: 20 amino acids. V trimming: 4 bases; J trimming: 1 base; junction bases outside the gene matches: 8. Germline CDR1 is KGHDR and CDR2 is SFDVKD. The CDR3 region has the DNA TGTGCCACCAGTGACCCCGGGACTAGCGGGGGGGCCAGGAACACCGGGGAGCTGTTTTTT. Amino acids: CATSDPGTSGGARNTGELFF.

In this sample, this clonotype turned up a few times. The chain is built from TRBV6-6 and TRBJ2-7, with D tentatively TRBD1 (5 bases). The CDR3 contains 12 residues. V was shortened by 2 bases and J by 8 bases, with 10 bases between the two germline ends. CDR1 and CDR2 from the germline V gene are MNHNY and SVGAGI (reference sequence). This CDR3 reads CASSYPREQQYF. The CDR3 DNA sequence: TGTGCCAGCAGTTACCCCAGGGAACAGCAGTACTTC.